This T cell receptor (beta chain) was sequenced in a study of cytomegalovirus exposure and HLA in healthy donors. Study results and caveats: Among the CMV-associated chains, three were confirmed in vitro as specific for CMV antigens. Later analysis reportedly placed an Asian-associated ancestry cluster below the roughly 680-donor mean in N-insertions. Among immune exposure information, only CMV serostatus was available. Rare TCR sequences dominated, though some public TCRs recurred in many donors.

Germline values: CDR1 MNHNY, CDR2 SVGAGI (reference sequence). CDR3 length: 15 amino acids. V was clipped by 4 bases and J by 4 bases, with 13 bases between them. A few counts support this clone. Its antigen is unidentified. PCR employed 60 Vbeta and 13 Jbeta primers. This table comes from immunoSEQ multiplex PCR, and its TCRdb copy is limited to in-frame clones, with some not included. Of 110,000 to 150,000 clones in the sample, 9.4% are singletons; the top ten hold approximately 2%. The chain links TRBV6-6 to TRBJ1-4, with D tentatively TRBD1 (6 bases). The clonotype originates from a male donor in good health and CMV-seronegative. The sequenced sample was PBMCs. CDR3 nucleotide sequence: TGTGCCAGCAGTTCTCAGGGAGGGGGTAATGAAAAACTGTTTTTT. Its protein product is CASSSQGGGNEKLFF.